The 29 T cell receptor beta chains reported below all come from one sample, sequenced in a study of control samples from healthy donors and cancer patients. Repertoires were generated with immunoSEQ multiplex PCR, while TCRdb's copy carries only in-frame clones and drops some. The sample yields about 90,000 clones, roughly nine tenths seen once. The material sequenced was blood. The receptors stem from a woman aged 18-29 years in good health.

The rearrangement links TRBV3-1 (or the pseudogene TRBV3-2) to TRBJ2-1; the D is unclear. This CDR3 region has 14 residues. CDR1 LGHDT and CDR2 YNNKEL come from the germline V gene (reference sequence). Trimming removed 6 bases at V and 7 bases at J, with 16 bases between. This CDR3 reads CASSWSVFGNEQFF. The CDR3 DNA reads as TGTGCCAGCAGTTGGTCCGTTTTCGGTAATGAGCAGTTCTTC.

This chain links TRBV19 with TRBJ2-3; D remains unclear. The V gene lost 1 base and the J gene lost 5 bases, with 13 bases spanning the gap. From germline, CDR1 is LNHDA and CDR2 SQIVND (reference sequence). This CDR3 contains 15 residues. CDR3 sequence: CASSIGTVKGDTQYF. The DNA for the CDR3 is TGTGCCAGTAGTATAGGGACGGTCAAGGGAGATACGCAGTATTTT.

This clone was seen a few times. This chain joins TRBV18 and TRBJ1-2; possible D gene TRBD1, 6 bases. The V end was cut by 3 bases, the J end by 0 bases, with 11 bases between. Germline V gene lookup returns CDR1 KGHSH and CDR2 LQKENI. The CDR3 is 15 amino acids. The CDR3 DNA sequence: TGTGCCAGCTCACCTGCAGGGGATCCTAACTATGGCTACACCTTC. It yields the protein CASSPAGDPNYGYTF.

The chain uses TRBV9 and TRBJ1-2, with D perhaps TRBD1 (5 bases). Germline loops: CDR1 SGDLS, CDR2 YYNGEE. This CDR3 comprises 14 residues. V was clipped by 0 bases and J by 8 bases, with 14 bases between them. CDR3 sequence: CASSVGPTQGGYTF. CDR3 DNA: TGTGCCAGCAGCGTAGGGCCTACCCAGGGAGGCTACACCTTC. Combining the CDR3 with reference TRBV9 and TRBJ1-2 gives the whole variable domain DSGVTQTPKHLITATGQRVTLRCSPRSGDLSVYWYQQSLDQGLQFLIQYYNGEERAKGNILERFSAQQFPDLHSELNLSSLELGDSALYFCASSVGPTQGGYTFGSGTRLTVV.

This clone was seen only once. V is TRBV19 and J is TRBJ2-1; D gene ambiguous. Germline V gene lookup returns CDR1 LNHDA and CDR2 SQIVND (reference sequence). The CDR3 loop spans 11 amino acids. V was trimmed by 8 bases and J by 6 bases, leaving 8 bases between them. CDR3 DNA sequence: TGTGCCAGTGAAACAGCCAATGAGCAGTTCTTC. Protein: CASETANEQFF.

The chain recombines TRBV7-9 with TRBJ1-2; D is undetermined. Germline V gene data show CDR1 as SEHNR and CDR2 as FQNEAQ (reference sequence). The CDR3 contains 14 residues. The V end lost 3 bases, the J end lost 4 bases, and 12 bases lay between the germline ends. CDR3 nucleotides: TGTGCCAGCAGCTTCGGGCAGGCTCCCTATGGCTACACCTTC. Its translation: CASSFGQAPYGYTF.

The rearrangement links TRBV11-2 to TRBJ1-6, with 7 bases that match TRBD1. V lost 4 bases, J lost 7 bases, and 7 bases stayed unmatched. There are 15 residues in the CDR3. The germline V gene has CDR1 SGHAT and CDR2 FQNNGV. CDR3 coding DNA: TGTGCCAGCAGCTCCGGGCAGGGGGGGAATTCACCCCTCCACTTT. Translating it yields CASSSGQGGNSPLHF.

This sequence joins TRBV5-1 and TRBJ2-5, with D perhaps TRBD2 (6 bases). The CDR3 has 15 amino acids. Trimming removed 1 base at V and 4 bases at J, with 14 bases between. Germline CDR1 SGHRS, CDR2 YFSETQ. CDR3 bases: TGCGCCAGCAGCTTGTCTCCGGGGGTTGGAGAGACCCAGTACTTC. It is translated as CASSLSPGVGETQYF.

V and J are TRBV27 and TRBJ2-6; TRBD1 matches 8 bases. CDR3 length equals 21 residues. With V trimmed by 5 bases and J by 1 base, 19 bases remained unmatched. Germline CDR1 reads MNHEY; CDR2 reads SMNVEV (reference sequence). This CDR3 is CASSLYSPLDRGGSGANVLTF. The CDR3 region has the DNA TGTGCCAGCAGTCTCTACTCTCCCCTCGACAGGGGAGGTTCTGGGGCCAACGTCCTGACTTTC.

The chain couples TRBV19 to TRBJ2-4, with TRBD2 identical over 7 bases. CDR1 and CDR2 from the germline V gene are LNHDA and SQIVND (reference sequence). The CDR3 is made up of 14 amino acids. Trimming removed 4 bases from V and 0 bases from J; junction bases left unmatched: 0. The CDR3 here is CASSSGGAKNIQYF. The CDR3 DNA sequence: TGTGCCAGTAGTAGCGGGGGAGCCAAAAACATTCAGTACTTC.

J is TRBJ1-2 and V is TRBV15; no clear D gene. Trimming shortened V by 0 bases and J by 1 base, and 9 bases separated the two germline ends. Looked up from germline, CDR1 is LNHNV and CDR2 is YYDKDF (reference sequence). The CDR3 contains 15 residues. The CDR3: CATSRDLADNYGYTF. The DNA for the CDR3 is TGTGCCACCAGCAGAGATCTTGCAGATAACTATGGCTACACCTTC.

V is TRBV18 and J is TRBJ2-7; no definite D call. The germline V and J ends were trimmed by 6 bases and 7 bases, with 13 bases remaining between them. The CDR3 is 12 residues long. Per the germline V gene, CDR1 is KGHSH and CDR2 is LQKENI. Written as DNA, the CDR3 is TGTGCCAGCTCGACCCAGACTGGGGAGCAGTACTTC. It translates to CASSTQTGEQYF.

The gene calls are TRBV19 and TRBJ1-2; D gene unclear. Trimming removed 5 bases from V and 4 bases from J, with 20 bases in between. Germline V gene sequence: CDR1 LNHDA, CDR2 SQIVND (reference sequence). The CDR3 is 16 amino acids. Here the CDR3 DNA reads TGTGCCAGTAGTTCCGGACTGCAAAGTTATTTCTATGGCTACACCTTC. It encodes CASSSGLQSYFYGYTF.

The rearrangement links TRBV13 to TRBJ1-1; D is unresolved. Germline V gene data show CDR1 as PRHDT and CDR2 as FYEKMQ (reference sequence). V lost 5 bases, J lost 0 bases, and 13 bases lay in between. This CDR3 has 15 residues. The CDR3 DNA reads TGTGCCAGCAGCGCTCCCAGGCCGATGAACACTGAAGCTTTCTTT. This encodes CASSAPRPMNTEAFF.

The chain couples TRBV15 to TRBJ1-5, with D perhaps TRBD1 (6 bases). The CDR3 spans 14 residues. Germline V gene sequence: CDR1 LNHNV, CDR2 YYDKDF (reference sequence). V lost 2 bases and J 7 bases, leaving 12 bases between the germline ends. CDR3 protein: CATSRQQGRQPQHF. DNA for the CDR3: TGTGCCACCAGCAGACAACAGGGAAGGCAGCCCCAGCATTTT.

The chain has TRBV7-3 and TRBJ2-7; tentative D call: TRBD1 (6 bases). Germline-derived CDR1 and CDR2 are SGHTA and FQGTGA. V lost 5 bases and J 0 bases, leaving 14 bases between the germline ends. The CDR3 is 15 amino acids. The CDR3 sequence is CASSPRQEASYEQYF. CDR3 nucleotides: TGTGCCAGCAGCCCCCGACAGGAGGCCTCCTACGAGCAGTACTTC.

This chain links TRBV9 with TRBJ2-5, with no clear D. There are 12 residues in the CDR3. V was cut by 0 bases and J by 0 bases, with 0 bases left in between. Germline-derived CDR1 and CDR2 are SGDLS and YYNGEE. For the CDR3, the DNA is TGTGCCAGCAGCGTAGACCAAGAGACCCAGTACTTC. It specifies CASSVDQETQYF.

There are a few counts of this clone. The rearrangement joins TRBV7-2 to TRBJ2-3; no clear D. The CDR3 runs 13 residues. Germline loops: CDR1 SGHTA, CDR2 FQGNSA. The V and J ends lost 5 bases and 3 bases respectively, with 9 bases between them. CDR3: CASSRTWTDTQYF. DNA for the CDR3: TGTGCCAGCAGCCGGACCTGGACAGATACGCAGTATTTT.

The chain links TRBV4-1 to TRBJ1-2; 12 bases line up with TRBD1. CDR3 length equals 16 residues. Trimming took 4 bases from V and 4 from J; bases not matched to a gene: 7. Per the germline V gene, CDR1 is MGHRA and CDR2 is YSYEKL. The CDR3 is CASSRSGTGGAYGYTF. CDR3 sequence (DNA): TGCGCCAGCAGCCGCTCCGGGACAGGGGGCGCCTATGGCTACACCTTC.

The V gene is TRBV5-1, the J gene TRBJ1-4; 12 positions match TRBD1. Looked up from germline, CDR1 is SGHRS and CDR2 is YFSETQ. The CDR3 extends over 16 amino acids. With V trimmed by 3 bases and J by 8 bases, 8 bases remained unmatched. CDR3 region: CASSSGTGGSGEKLFF. CDR3 DNA: TGCGCCAGCAGCTCCGGGACAGGGGGCTCAGGGGAAAAACTGTTTTTT.

The V gene is TRBV11-2, the J gene TRBJ2-3; the D gene is possibly TRBD1 (6 bases). V was shortened by 5 bases and J by 0 bases, with 12 bases between the two germline ends. There are 15 residues in the CDR3. The germline CDR1 and CDR2 sequences are SGHAT and FQNNGV. The CDR3 sequence is CASSPGQFSTDTQYF. CDR3 bases: TGTGCCAGCAGCCCCGGACAGTTCAGCACAGATACGCAGTATTTT. Drawing the rest from reference TRBV11-2 and TRBJ2-3, the complete variable domain is EAGVAQSPRYKIIEKRQSVAFWCNPISGHATLYWYQQILGQGPKLLIQFQNNGVVDDSQLPKDRFSAERLKGVDSTLKIQPAKLEDSAVYLCASSPGQFSTDTQYFGPGTRLTVL.

This chain connects TRBV5-4 to TRBJ1-2; D is uncertain. The V end was cut by 4 bases, the J end by 6 bases, with 13 bases between. The V gene's germline CDR1 is SGHNT and CDR2 YYREEE (reference sequence). This CDR3 is built from 13 residues. As DNA, the CDR3 is TGTGCCAGCAGCCTTGGTACCAGAAATGGCTACACCTTC. Encoded protein: CASSLGTRNGYTF.

The chain recombines TRBV29-1 with TRBJ2-6; D ambiguous. Trimming cost V 4 bases and J 0 bases, with 4 bases left between them. Germline V CDR1 and CDR2: SQVTM, ANQGSEA. The CDR3 has 13 amino acids. CDR3: CSVGHSGANVLTF. CDR3 nucleotides: TGCAGCGTTGGACACTCTGGGGCCAACGTCCTGACTTTC.

The V gene is TRBV6-5, the J gene TRBJ1-3; no definite D call. Trimming left V 4 bases short and J 2 bases short, with 6 bases between. In germline, CDR1 is MNHEY, CDR2 SVGAGI. CDR3 length: 13 residues. The CDR3 sequence: CASSFSPGNTIYF. The CDR3 DNA is TGTGCCAGCAGTTTTAGCCCTGGAAACACCATATATTTT.

V and J are TRBV3-1 (or the pseudogene TRBV3-2) and TRBJ2-7; D ambiguous. CDR1 and CDR2 (germline): LGHDT, YNNKEL (reference sequence). This CDR3 is built from 13 residues. V lost 1 base and J lost 4, with 8 bases in between. The CDR3 DNA reads as TGTGCCAGCAGCCAAGGGATGAGGTACGAGCAGTACTTC. This codes for CASSQGMRYEQYF.

This chain connects TRBV5-4 to TRBJ2-2; 9 bases map to TRBD1. Germline V gene data show CDR1 as SGHNT and CDR2 as YYREEE (reference sequence). The J segment lost 5 bases and the V segment lost 2 bases, leaving 4 bases of the junction unmatched. This CDR3 has 15 residues. The CDR3 reads CASSLTGGETGELFF. CDR3 DNA: TGTGCCAGCAGCTTAACAGGGGGCGAAACCGGGGAGCTGTTTTTT.

This clone was seen once. The CDR3 is CASSFAGPWNTEAFF. CDR3 bases: TGTGCCAGCAGCTTTGCTGGCCCTTGGAACACTGAAGCTTTCTTT. J is TRBJ1-1 and V is TRBV11-2; D is ambiguous. Trimming took 3 bases from V and 1 from J, leaving 12 bases between them. CDR1 SGHAT and CDR2 FQNNGV come from the germline V gene. This CDR3 is 15 amino acids long.

The J gene is TRBJ2-7, the V gene TRBV5-1, with a weak D call TRBD2 (6 bases). The V gene lost 1 base and the J gene lost 0 bases, with 11 bases spanning the gap. This CDR3 region has 15 residues. The V gene's germline CDR1 is SGHRS and CDR2 YFSETQ. The CDR3 loop reads CASSLSAGISYEQYF. The CDR3 DNA follows: TGCGCCAGCAGCTTGTCCGCGGGGATCTCCTACGAGCAGTACTTC.

The rearrangement links TRBV11-2 to TRBJ1-2, with D possibly being TRBD1 (5 bases). Germline lookup yields CDR1 SGHAT and CDR2 FQNNGV. The CDR3 loop spans 15 amino acids. The V end was cut by 3 bases, the J end by 1 base, with 12 bases between. The CDR3 nucleotides read TGTGCCAGCAGCTTTAGTTATCAGGGTAACTATGGCTACACCTTC. Translation gives CASSFSYQGNYGYTF.